This T cell receptor beta chain originates from a study of vaccination and CD4 T cells after COVID-19. Treatment of the sample: approximately 9-day PBMC culture with coronavirus spike peptide pools or control peptides (ViraFEST assay). The collection of CD4+ T cells from the unexposed donor took place before the COVID-19 pandemic (2011-2018). Trimming took 6 bases from V and 0 from J, leaving 12 bases between them. The CDR3 has 15 residues. CDR1 is SNHLY, CDR2 FYNNEI, per germline. Sequence data for DNA of cultured CD4+ T cells were generated by the Oncomine TCR Beta short-read assay. Via MiXCR, TCRdb re-called the PCR reads, giving one row per CDR3 protein. The repertoire includes about 10,000 distinct CDR3 sequences, more than 35% of them detected once, and about an eighth sits in the top ten. This clonotype has just a few counts. Its antigen is currently unknown.

The receptor's source is a human donor in good health. Specimen: CD4+ T cells from blood, cultured in vitro. J is TRBJ1-3 and V is TRBV2, with D possibly being TRBD1 (6 bases). The CDR3 region is CASRYDRSSGNTIYF. Written as DNA, the CDR3 is TGTGCCAGCAGGTACGACAGGAGCTCTGGAAACACCATATATTTT.